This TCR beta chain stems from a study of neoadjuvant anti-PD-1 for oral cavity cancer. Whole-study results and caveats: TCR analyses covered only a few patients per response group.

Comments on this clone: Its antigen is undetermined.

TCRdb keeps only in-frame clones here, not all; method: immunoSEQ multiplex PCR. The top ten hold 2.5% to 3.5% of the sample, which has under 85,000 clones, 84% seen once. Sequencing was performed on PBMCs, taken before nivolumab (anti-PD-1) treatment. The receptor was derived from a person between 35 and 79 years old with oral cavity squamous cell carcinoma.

As DNA, the CDR3 is TGTGCCAGCAGCGCATCCGGGACTCCCCGACAGTACTTC. Protein sequence: CASSASGTPRQYF. This chain joins TRBV11-3 and TRBJ2-7; D is perhaps TRBD2 (6 bases). The CDR3 loop spans 13 amino acids. Germline V lookup: CDR1 SGHNT, CDR2 YENEEA. V lost 5 bases and J lost 10, with 18 bases in between.